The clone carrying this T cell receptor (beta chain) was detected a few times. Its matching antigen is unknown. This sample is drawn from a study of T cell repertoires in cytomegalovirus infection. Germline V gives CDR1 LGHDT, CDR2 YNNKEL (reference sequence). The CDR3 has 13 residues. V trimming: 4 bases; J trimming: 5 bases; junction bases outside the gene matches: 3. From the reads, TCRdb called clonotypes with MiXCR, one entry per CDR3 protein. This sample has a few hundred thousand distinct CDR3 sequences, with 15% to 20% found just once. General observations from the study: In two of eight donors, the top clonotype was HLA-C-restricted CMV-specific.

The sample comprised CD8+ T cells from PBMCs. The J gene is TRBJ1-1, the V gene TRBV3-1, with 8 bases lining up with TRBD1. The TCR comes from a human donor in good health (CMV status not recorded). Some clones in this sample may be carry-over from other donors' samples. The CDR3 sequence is CASSPGGLTEAFF. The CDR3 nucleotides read TGTGCCAGCAGCCCAGGGGGCCTAACTGAAGCTTTCTTT.